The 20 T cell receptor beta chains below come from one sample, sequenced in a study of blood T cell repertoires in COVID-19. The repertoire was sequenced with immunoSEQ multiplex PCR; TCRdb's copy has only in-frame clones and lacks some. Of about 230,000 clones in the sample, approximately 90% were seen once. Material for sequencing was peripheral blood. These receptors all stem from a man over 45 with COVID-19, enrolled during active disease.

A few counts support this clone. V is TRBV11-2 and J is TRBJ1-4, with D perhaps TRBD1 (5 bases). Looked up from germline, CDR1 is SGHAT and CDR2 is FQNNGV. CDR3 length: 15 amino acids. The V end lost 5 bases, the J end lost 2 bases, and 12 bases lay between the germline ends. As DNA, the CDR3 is TGTGCCAGCAGCATCCGCGGGGCGACTAATGAAAAACTGTTTTTT. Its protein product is CASSIRGATNEKLFF.

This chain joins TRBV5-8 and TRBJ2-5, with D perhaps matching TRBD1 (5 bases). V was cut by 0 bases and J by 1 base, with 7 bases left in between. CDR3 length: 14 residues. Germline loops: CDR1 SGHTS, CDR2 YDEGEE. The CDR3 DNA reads TGTGCCAGCAGCTTGGGGGGCCTCCAAGAGACCCAGTACTTC. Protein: CASSLGGLQETQYF.

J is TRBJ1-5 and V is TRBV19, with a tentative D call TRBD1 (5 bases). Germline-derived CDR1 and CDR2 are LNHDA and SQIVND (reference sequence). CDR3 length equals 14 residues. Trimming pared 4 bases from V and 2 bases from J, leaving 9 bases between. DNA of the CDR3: TGTGCCAGTAGTACAGGGTTTCGCAATCAGCCCCAGCATTTT. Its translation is CASSTGFRNQPQHF.

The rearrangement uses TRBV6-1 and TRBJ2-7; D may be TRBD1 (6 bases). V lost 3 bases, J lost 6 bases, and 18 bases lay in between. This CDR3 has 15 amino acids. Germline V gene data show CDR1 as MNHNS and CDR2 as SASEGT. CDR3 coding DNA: TGTGCCAGCAGTGAGGCGCACAGGGTTGGGGGCGAGCAGTACTTC. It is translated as CASSEAHRVGGEQYF.

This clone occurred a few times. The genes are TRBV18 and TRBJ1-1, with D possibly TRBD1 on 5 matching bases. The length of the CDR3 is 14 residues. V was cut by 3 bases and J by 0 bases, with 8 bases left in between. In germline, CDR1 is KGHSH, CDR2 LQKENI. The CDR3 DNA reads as TGTGCCAGCTCACCGAGACAGTTGAACACTGAAGCTTTCTTT. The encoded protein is CASSPRQLNTEAFF.

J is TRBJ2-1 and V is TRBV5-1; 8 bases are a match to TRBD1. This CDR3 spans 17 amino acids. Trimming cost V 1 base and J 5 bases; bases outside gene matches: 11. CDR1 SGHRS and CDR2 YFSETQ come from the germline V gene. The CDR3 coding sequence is TGCGCCAGCAGCTTGATCCCTCAGGGGGCTGACCACAATGAGCAGTTCTTC. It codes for CASSLIPQGADHNEQFF.

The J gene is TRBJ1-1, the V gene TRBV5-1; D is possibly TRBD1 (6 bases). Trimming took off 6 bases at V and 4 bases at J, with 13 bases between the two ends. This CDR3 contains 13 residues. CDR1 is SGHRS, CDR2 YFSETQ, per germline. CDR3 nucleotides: TGCGCCAGCACCCGTGGGGGCGGCACTGAAGCTTTCTTT. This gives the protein CASTRGGGTEAFF. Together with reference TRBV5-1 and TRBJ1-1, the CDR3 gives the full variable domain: KAGVTQTPRYLIKTRGQQVTLSCSPISGHRSVSWYQQTPGQGLQFLFEYFSETQRNKGNFPGRFSGRQFSNSRSEMNVSTLELGDSALYLCASTRGGGTEAFFGQGTRLTVV.

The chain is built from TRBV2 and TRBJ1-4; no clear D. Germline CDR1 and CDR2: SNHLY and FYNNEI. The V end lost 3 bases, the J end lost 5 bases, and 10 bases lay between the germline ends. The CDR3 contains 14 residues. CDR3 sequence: CASSEAQKNEKLFF. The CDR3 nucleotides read TGTGCCAGCAGTGAGGCACAGAAGAATGAAAAACTGTTTTTT.

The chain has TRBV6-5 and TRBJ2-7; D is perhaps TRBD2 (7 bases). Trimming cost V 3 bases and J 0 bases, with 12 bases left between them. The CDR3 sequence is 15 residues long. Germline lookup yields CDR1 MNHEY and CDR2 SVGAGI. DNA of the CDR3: TGTGCCAGCAGTTATGGCGGGGGCCACTCCTACGAGCAGTACTTC. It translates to CASSYGGGHSYEQYF.

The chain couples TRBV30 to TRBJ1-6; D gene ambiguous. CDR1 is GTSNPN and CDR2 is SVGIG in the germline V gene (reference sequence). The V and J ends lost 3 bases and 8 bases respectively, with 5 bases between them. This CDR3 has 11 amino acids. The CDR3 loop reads CAWRRDSPLHF. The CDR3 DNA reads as TGTGCCTGGAGACGGGATTCACCCCTCCACTTT. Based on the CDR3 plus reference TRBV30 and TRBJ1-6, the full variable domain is SQTIHQWPATLVQPVGSPLSLECTVEGTSNPNLYWYRQAAGRGLQLLFYSVGIGQISSEVPQNLSASRPQDRQFILSSKKLLLSDSGFYLCAWRRDSPLHFGNGTRLTVT.

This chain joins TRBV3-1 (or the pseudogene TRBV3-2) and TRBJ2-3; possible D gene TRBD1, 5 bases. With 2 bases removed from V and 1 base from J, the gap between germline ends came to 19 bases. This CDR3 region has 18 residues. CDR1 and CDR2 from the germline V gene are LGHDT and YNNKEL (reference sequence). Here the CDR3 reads CASSQHLRQGDRTDTQYF. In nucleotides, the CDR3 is TGTGCCAGCAGCCAACATTTGAGACAAGGGGATCGCACAGATACGCAGTATTTT.

The CDR3 spells CASSYRGYENYEQYF. The DNA of the CDR3 is TGTGCCAGCAGTTACCGGGGGTACGAGAACTACGAGCAGTACTTC. The chain has TRBV6-5 and TRBJ2-7; D might be TRBD2 (6 bases). Germline lookup yields CDR1 MNHEY and CDR2 SVGAGI. V lost 2 bases, J lost 3 bases, and 14 bases lay in between. CDR3 size: 15 residues.

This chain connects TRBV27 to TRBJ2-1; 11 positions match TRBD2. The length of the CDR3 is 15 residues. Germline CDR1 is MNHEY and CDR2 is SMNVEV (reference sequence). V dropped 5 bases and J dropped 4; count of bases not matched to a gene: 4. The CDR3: CASSPLAGVYNEQFF. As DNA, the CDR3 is TGTGCCAGCAGTCCACTAGCGGGAGTTTACAATGAGCAGTTCTTC.

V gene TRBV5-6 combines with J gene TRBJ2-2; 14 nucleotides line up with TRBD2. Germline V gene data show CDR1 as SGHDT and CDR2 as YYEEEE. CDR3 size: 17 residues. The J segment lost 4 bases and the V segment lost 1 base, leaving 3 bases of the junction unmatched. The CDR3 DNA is TGTGCCAGCAGCTTGCGACTAGCGGGGGGGCCCACCGGGGAGCTGTTTTTT. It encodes CASSLRLAGGPTGELFF.

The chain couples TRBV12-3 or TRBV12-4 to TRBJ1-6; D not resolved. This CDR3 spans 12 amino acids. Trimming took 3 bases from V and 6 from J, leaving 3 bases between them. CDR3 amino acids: CASSFSNSPLHF. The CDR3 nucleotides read TGTGCCAGCAGTTTCAGTAATTCACCCCTCCACTTT.

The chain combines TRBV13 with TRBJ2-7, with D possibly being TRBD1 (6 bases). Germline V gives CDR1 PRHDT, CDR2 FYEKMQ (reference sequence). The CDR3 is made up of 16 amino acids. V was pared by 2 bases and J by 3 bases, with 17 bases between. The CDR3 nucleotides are TGTGCCAGCAGCTTAATCGGTTGGGGGCCCAACTACGAGCAGTACTTC. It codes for CASSLIGWGPNYEQYF.

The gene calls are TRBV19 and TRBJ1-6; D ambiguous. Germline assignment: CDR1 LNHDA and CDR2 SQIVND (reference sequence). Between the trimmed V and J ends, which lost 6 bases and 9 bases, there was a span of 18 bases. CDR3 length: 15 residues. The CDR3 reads CASRRREPFGSPLHF. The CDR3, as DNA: TGTGCCAGTAGGCGCCGGGAGCCTTTCGGTTCACCCCTCCACTTT.

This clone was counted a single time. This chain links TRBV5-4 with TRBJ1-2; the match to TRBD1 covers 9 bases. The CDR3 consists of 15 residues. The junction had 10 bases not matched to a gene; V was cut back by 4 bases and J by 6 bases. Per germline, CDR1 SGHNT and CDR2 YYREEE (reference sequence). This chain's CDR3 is CASSRSTGGRNGYTF. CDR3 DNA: TGTGCCAGCAGCCGGTCAACAGGGGGCCGGAATGGCTACACCTTC.

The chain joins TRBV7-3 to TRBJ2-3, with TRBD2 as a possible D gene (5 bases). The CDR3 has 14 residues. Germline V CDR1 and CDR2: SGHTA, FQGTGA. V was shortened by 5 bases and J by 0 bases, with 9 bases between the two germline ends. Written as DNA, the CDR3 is TGTGCCAGCAGCCTTAGCGAAAGCACAGATACGCAGTATTTT. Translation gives CASSLSESTDTQYF.

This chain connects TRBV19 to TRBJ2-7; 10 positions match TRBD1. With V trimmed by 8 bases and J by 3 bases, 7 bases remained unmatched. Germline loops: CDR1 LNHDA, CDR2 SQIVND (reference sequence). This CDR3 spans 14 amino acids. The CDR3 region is CASSSRTGGYEQYF. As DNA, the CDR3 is TGTGCCAGTTCCTCACGGACAGGGGGCTACGAGCAGTACTTC.